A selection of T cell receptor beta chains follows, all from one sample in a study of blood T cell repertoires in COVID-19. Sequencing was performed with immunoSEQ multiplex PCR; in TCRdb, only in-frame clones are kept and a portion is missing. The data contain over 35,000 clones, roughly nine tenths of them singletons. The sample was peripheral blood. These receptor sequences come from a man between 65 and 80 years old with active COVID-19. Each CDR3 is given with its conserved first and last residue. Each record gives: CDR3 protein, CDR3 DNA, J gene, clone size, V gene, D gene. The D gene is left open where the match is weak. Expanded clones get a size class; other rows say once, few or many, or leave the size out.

cdr3_aa: CASCPGQGGTEAFF
cdr3_nt: TGTGCCAGCTGCCCGGGACAGGGTGGCACTGAAGCTTTCTTT
j_call: TRBJ1-1
clone_size: .
v_call: TRBV5-6
d_call: TRBD1

cdr3_aa: CASSLDAGGITYEQYF
cdr3_nt: TGTGCCAGCAGCTTAGACGCGGGGGGGATCACCTACGAGCAGTACTTC
j_call: TRBJ2-7
clone_size: .
v_call: TRBV7-2
d_call: TRBD2

cdr3_aa: CASSDYRETRETQYF
cdr3_nt: TGTGCCAGCAGTGATTACAGGGAAACTAGGGAGACCCAGTACTTC
j_call: TRBJ2-5
clone_size: .
v_call: TRBV2
d_call: .

cdr3_aa: CASGAVRYGYTF
cdr3_nt: TGTGCCAGCGGGGCGGTAAGGTATGGCTACACCTTC
j_call: TRBJ1-2
clone_size: .
v_call: TRBV6-5
d_call: .

cdr3_aa: CASSPNRVQNTEAFF
cdr3_nt: TGTGCCAGCTCACCAAACAGGGTACAGAACACTGAAGCTTTCTTT
j_call: TRBJ1-1
clone_size: .
v_call: TRBV18
d_call: .

cdr3_aa: CASSFAGAGADTQYF
cdr3_nt: TGCGCCAGCAGCTTCGCAGGGGCTGGGGCAGATACGCAGTATTTT
j_call: TRBJ2-3
clone_size: .
v_call: TRBV5-1
d_call: .

cdr3_aa: CASSTRQGAYEKLFF
cdr3_nt: TGTGCCAGCAGTACCCGACAGGGGGCCTATGAAAAACTGTTTTTT
j_call: TRBJ1-4
clone_size: .
v_call: TRBV28
d_call: TRBD1

cdr3_aa: CSGGLAGSTDTQYF
cdr3_nt: TGCAGCGGAGGACTAGCGGGAAGCACAGATACGCAGTATTTT
j_call: TRBJ2-3
clone_size: once
v_call: TRBV29-1
d_call: TRBD2

cdr3_aa: CASSKTGGSYNEQFF
cdr3_nt: TGTGCCAGCAGTAAAACTGGGGGGTCCTACAATGAGCAGTTCTTC
j_call: TRBJ2-1
clone_size: .
v_call: TRBV9
d_call: .

cdr3_aa: CASSYGTGITEAFF
cdr3_nt: TGTGCCAGCAGTTATGGGACAGGGATCACTGAAGCTTTCTTT
j_call: TRBJ1-1
clone_size: .
v_call: TRBV6-5
d_call: TRBD1

cdr3_aa: CGWGGSSYNEQFF
cdr3_nt: TGTGGCTGGGGGGGGAGCTCCTACAATGAGCAGTTCTTC
j_call: TRBJ2-1
clone_size: .
v_call: TRBV7-9
d_call: TRBD2

cdr3_aa: CSVEIRRLAGSTDTQYF
cdr3_nt: TGCAGCGTTGAAATCCGTCGACTAGCGGGCTCCACAGATACGCAGTATTTT
j_call: TRBJ2-3
clone_size: .
v_call: TRBV29-1
d_call: TRBD2

cdr3_aa: CASSLDGQGYNEQFF
cdr3_nt: TGCGCCAGCAGCTTGGATGGCCAGGGCTACAATGAGCAGTTCTTC
j_call: TRBJ2-1
clone_size: .
v_call: TRBV5-1
d_call: .

cdr3_aa: CASSPRFGRGGELFF
cdr3_nt: TGCGCCAGCAGCCCCCGCTTCGGAAGGGGCGGGGAGCTGTTTTTT
j_call: TRBJ2-2
clone_size: .
v_call: TRBV4-3
d_call: .

cdr3_aa: CASSISGAYNEQFF
cdr3_nt: TGTGCCAGCAGCATTAGCGGGGCTTACAATGAGCAGTTCTTC
j_call: TRBJ2-1
clone_size: .
v_call: TRBV7-9
d_call: TRBD2

cdr3_aa: CASSPRQWDRRLHF
cdr3_nt: TGTGCCAGCAGTCCTAGACAATGGGACAGGAGACTCCATTTT
j_call: TRBJ1-5
clone_size: .
v_call: TRBV27
d_call: TRBD1

cdr3_aa: CASSFRVPETQYF
cdr3_nt: TGTGCCAGCAGTTTCAGGGTACCAGAGACCCAGTACTTC
j_call: TRBJ2-5
clone_size: .
v_call: TRBV28
d_call: .

cdr3_aa: CASSYSGSSYNEQFF
cdr3_nt: TGTGCCAGCAGCTACAGCGGGAGCTCCTACAATGAGCAGTTCTTC
j_call: TRBJ2-1
clone_size: .
v_call: TRBV11-2
d_call: TRBD2

cdr3_aa: CASSLGTGGEQYF
cdr3_nt: TGTGCCAGCAGCTTAGGTACAGGGGGCGAGCAGTACTTC
j_call: TRBJ2-7
clone_size: .
v_call: TRBV11-3
d_call: TRBD1

cdr3_aa: CSASSQVNTEAFF
cdr3_nt: TGCAGTGCTAGTTCCCAGGTGAACACTGAAGCTTTCTTT
j_call: TRBJ1-1
clone_size: once
v_call: TRBV20-1
d_call: .

cdr3_aa: CASSVDALFYNEQFF
cdr3_nt: TGTGCCAGCAGCGTAGACGCACTTTTCTACAATGAGCAGTTCTTC
j_call: TRBJ2-1
clone_size: .
v_call: TRBV9
d_call: .

cdr3_aa: CASSRFNRDRGDSPLHF
cdr3_nt: TGTGCCAGCAGCCGCTTCAACCGGGACAGGGGTGATTCACCCCTCCACTTT
j_call: TRBJ1-6
clone_size: .
v_call: TRBV7-2
d_call: TRBD1

cdr3_aa: CASSEGGSLNTEAFF
cdr3_nt: TGCGCCAGCAGTGAGGGGGGGTCATTGAACACTGAAGCTTTCTTT
j_call: TRBJ1-1
clone_size: .
v_call: TRBV10-2
d_call: .

cdr3_aa: CASSYSGTSTGELFF
cdr3_nt: TGCGCCAGCAGCTATTCCGGGACTAGCACCGGGGAGCTGTTTTTT
j_call: TRBJ2-2
clone_size: .
v_call: TRBV5-1
d_call: TRBD2

cdr3_aa: CASSSSTSGSYEQYF
cdr3_nt: TGTGCCAGCAGCTCCTCGACTAGCGGGAGCTACGAGCAGTACTTC
j_call: TRBJ2-7
clone_size: .
v_call: TRBV7-2
d_call: TRBD2

cdr3_aa: CASSFRTGVRTEAFF
cdr3_nt: TGTGCCAGCAGCTTTAGGACAGGGGTGAGGACTGAAGCTTTCTTT
j_call: TRBJ1-1
clone_size: .
v_call: TRBV5-8
d_call: TRBD1

cdr3_aa: CASSTQTGLYGYTF
cdr3_nt: TGTGCCAGCAGCACCCAGACAGGCCTCTATGGCTACACCTTC
j_call: TRBJ1-2
clone_size: .
v_call: TRBV9
d_call: .

cdr3_aa: CASRLQGGTDTQYF
cdr3_nt: TGTGCCAGCAGACTACAGGGAGGCACAGATACGCAGTATTTT
j_call: TRBJ2-3
clone_size: .
v_call: TRBV28
d_call: .

cdr3_aa: CASSLIRMPAGNTDTQYF
cdr3_nt: TGTGCCAGCAGCTTGATCCGTATGCCCGCAGGGAACACAGATACGCAGTATTTT
j_call: TRBJ2-3
clone_size: .
v_call: TRBV5-8
d_call: .

cdr3_aa: CASSPQLAGGRDEQFF
cdr3_nt: TGCGCCAGCAGCCCGCAACTAGCGGGGGGGCGGGATGAGCAGTTCTTC
j_call: TRBJ2-1
clone_size: .
v_call: TRBV4-1
d_call: TRBD2

cdr3_aa: CASSFGRTYEQYF
cdr3_nt: TGTGCCAGCAGCTTTGGGAGAACCTACGAGCAGTACTTC
j_call: TRBJ2-7
clone_size: .
v_call: TRBV7-8
d_call: .

cdr3_aa: CASSRGQAAGELFF
cdr3_nt: TGTGCCAGCAGTCGAGGACAGGCTGCCGGGGAGCTGTTTTTT
j_call: TRBJ2-2
clone_size: .
v_call: TRBV9
d_call: TRBD1

cdr3_aa: CASSPWGLADYEQYF
cdr3_nt: TGTGCCAGCAGCCCCTGGGGACTAGCGGACTACGAGCAGTACTTC
j_call: TRBJ2-7
clone_size: .
v_call: TRBV2
d_call: TRBD2

cdr3_aa: CASSPGQYTDTQYF
cdr3_nt: TGTGCCAGCTCACCGGGGCAATACACAGATACGCAGTATTTT
j_call: TRBJ2-3
clone_size: .
v_call: TRBV18
d_call: .

cdr3_aa: CASSRPGQGLSETQYF
cdr3_nt: TGCGCCAGCAGTCGGCCGGGACAGGGGTTAAGCGAGACCCAGTACTTC
j_call: TRBJ2-5
clone_size: once
v_call: TRBV23-1
d_call: TRBD1

cdr3_aa: CASSYSKGRANVLTF
cdr3_nt: TGTGCCAGCAGTTACTCTAAGGGGAGGGCCAACGTCCTGACTTTC
j_call: TRBJ2-6
clone_size: .
v_call: TRBV6-2/TRBV6-3
d_call: .

cdr3_aa: CASSPGTGEGETQYF
cdr3_nt: TGTGCCAGTAGTCCCGGGACAGGGGAGGGGGAGACCCAGTACTTC
j_call: TRBJ2-5
clone_size: .
v_call: TRBV19
d_call: TRBD1

cdr3_aa: CASSQKDRGRDEQYF
cdr3_nt: TGCGCCAGCAGCCAAAAGGACAGGGGGCGGGACGAGCAGTACTTC
j_call: TRBJ2-7
clone_size: .
v_call: TRBV4-1
d_call: TRBD1

cdr3_aa: CASSFLPTSGRGDTQYF
cdr3_nt: TGTGCCAGCAGCTTCCTACCGACTAGCGGGAGGGGAGATACGCAGTATTTT
j_call: TRBJ2-3
clone_size: .
v_call: TRBV7-2
d_call: TRBD2

cdr3_aa: CASSPIRARSTDTQYF
cdr3_nt: TGTGCCAGCAGTCCAATCAGGGCACGGAGCACAGATACGCAGTATTTT
j_call: TRBJ2-3
clone_size: .
v_call: TRBV27
d_call: .

cdr3_aa: CASSPRRGATGELFF
cdr3_nt: TGTGCCAGCTCACCAAGGCGGGGGGCGACCGGGGAGCTGTTTTTT
j_call: TRBJ2-2
clone_size: .
v_call: TRBV18
d_call: TRBD2

cdr3_aa: CASTSQYGYTF
cdr3_nt: TGTGCCAGCACCAGCCAGTATGGCTACACCTTC
j_call: TRBJ1-2
clone_size: .
v_call: TRBV7-9
d_call: .

cdr3_aa: CASTWGTGAIYGYTF
cdr3_nt: TGTGCCAGCACCTGGGGGACAGGGGCGATCTATGGCTACACCTTC
j_call: TRBJ1-2
clone_size: .
v_call: TRBV28
d_call: TRBD1

cdr3_aa: CASSLGGGHYGYTF
cdr3_nt: TGTGCCAGCAGCTTGGGGGGGGGACACTATGGCTACACCTTC
j_call: TRBJ1-2
clone_size: .
v_call: TRBV5-4
d_call: .

cdr3_aa: CASSQSVPGPRQNSNQPQHF
cdr3_nt: TGCGCCAGCAGTCAATCCGTACCGGGCCCCCGACAGAATAGCAATCAGCCCCAGCATTTT
j_call: TRBJ1-5
clone_size: once
v_call: TRBV23-1
d_call: .

cdr3_aa: CASSSAVGGSYYEQYF
cdr3_nt: TGTGCCAGCAGTTCCGCTGTGGGCGGGAGCTACTACGAGCAGTACTTC
j_call: TRBJ2-7
clone_size: .
v_call: TRBV28
d_call: TRBD2

cdr3_aa: CASSLVSSETQYF
cdr3_nt: TGTGCCAGCAGCTTGGTTAGCTCGGAGACCCAGTACTTC
j_call: TRBJ2-5
clone_size: .
v_call: TRBV5-4
d_call: .

cdr3_aa: CASSPGNIQYF
cdr3_nt: TGTGCCAGCAGTCCCGGAAACATTCAGTACTTC
j_call: TRBJ2-4
clone_size: .
v_call: TRBV6-2/TRBV6-3
d_call: .

cdr3_aa: CASREGAGGEKLFF
cdr3_nt: TGTGCCAGCAGAGAGGGGGCGGGAGGTGAAAAACTGTTTTTT
j_call: TRBJ1-4
clone_size: .
v_call: TRBV21-1
d_call: .

cdr3_aa: CASSRSGYNEQFF
cdr3_nt: TGTGCCAGTAGCCGGAGCGGCTACAATGAGCAGTTCTTC
j_call: TRBJ2-1
clone_size: .
v_call: TRBV19
d_call: .

cdr3_aa: CSAPMGTDTQYF
cdr3_nt: TGCAGCGCCCCTATGGGCACAGATACGCAGTATTTT
j_call: TRBJ2-3
clone_size: once
v_call: TRBV29-1
d_call: .

cdr3_aa: CSVAYGQTNTEAFF
cdr3_nt: TGCAGCGTTGCCTACGGACAGACGAACACTGAAGCTTTCTTT
j_call: TRBJ1-1
clone_size: .
v_call: TRBV29-1
d_call: .

cdr3_aa: CASTIQDRDYNEQFF
cdr3_nt: TGTGCCAGCACCATACAGGACAGGGACTACAATGAGCAGTTCTTC
j_call: TRBJ2-1
clone_size: .
v_call: TRBV5-4
d_call: TRBD1

cdr3_aa: CASSSRVMNTEAFF
cdr3_nt: TGTGCCAGCAGCTCAAGAGTTATGAACACTGAAGCTTTCTTT
j_call: TRBJ1-1
clone_size: .
v_call: TRBV7-2
d_call: .

cdr3_aa: CASSPEGVRAGGELFF
cdr3_nt: TGTGCCAGCAGCCCCGAAGGAGTGCGGGCCGGCGGGGAGCTGTTTTTT
j_call: TRBJ2-2
clone_size: .
v_call: TRBV5-6
d_call: .